The 27 T cell receptor beta chains listed next were all sequenced from one sample in a study of tumor-infiltrating lymphocytes in primary liver carcinoma. Co-extracted RNA and DNA came from about 19-30 mg of unsorted bulk tissue. cDNA specific to TCR beta was made from about 550 ng of total RNA, with a constant-region primer employed for priming. Slightly modified ARM-PCR served as the procedure for the TCR beta libraries. These libraries came from three rounds of nested multiplex PCR. Each of the first two PCR rounds ran roughly 9 cycles with TRBV1-TRBV30 forward and C-beta reverse primers. TCRdb called the multiplex PCR reads again in MiXCR, with one record for every CDR3 protein. The sample shows 40,000 to 55,000 distinct CDR3 sequences, 71% of them seen only once. The sample taken for sequencing was liver tumor tissue from sampling region 5. Regarding subset: tumor region T5, tumor centre. The receptors derive from a man between 40 and 49 years old with primary liver carcinoma and hepatitis B virus infection.

A note on this clonotype: A read error is likely, as this CDR3 ends without the conserved phenylalanine or tryptophan. It is unclear where the CDR3 begins or ends on the DNA, so no DNA is shown, and the CDR3 is as TCRdb lists it. The chain links TRBV6-1 to TRBJ2-7; the D call of TRBD1 is as the table states it, not checked on the DNA. With termini counted, the CDR3 has 13 amino acids. The germline gives CDR1 MNHNS, CDR2 SASEGT. Here the CDR3 reads CASSERGSYEQYL.

This clonotype was detected many times. The rearrangement uses TRBV28 and TRBJ2-1, with D unclear. The CDR3 length is 13 residues. Germline CDR1 and CDR2: MDHEN and SYDVKM. Between the trimmed V and J ends, which lost 7 bases and 2 bases, there was a span of 9 bases. CDR3 bases: TGTGCCAGCACTTTTAAGGCCTACAATGAGCAGTTCTTC. Translation: CASTFKAYNEQFF.

Of note for this clonotype: A junction end diverges from the germline sequence, so it may reflect a read error. The rearrangement links TRBV12-3 or TRBV12-4 to TRBJ1-2; 8 bases are shared with TRBD1. CDR3 length: 16 amino acids. DNA for the CDR3: TGTGCCAGGAGTTCCCCCCACGGACAGGGCCACTATGGGTACACCTTC. This translates into CARSSPHGQGHYGYTF.

This clonotype was observed at least ten times. The chain combines TRBV7-8 with TRBJ2-5, with 7 bases lining up with TRBD2. CDR3 length equals 15 residues. V shed 4 bases and J 2 bases; nucleotides not matched to a gene: 7. Germline loops: CDR1 SGHVS, CDR2 FQNEAQ. The CDR3 coding sequence is TGTGCCAGCAGCTCCGGGACTACGAATCAAGAGACCCAGTACTTC. This sequence encodes CASSSGTTNQETQYF.

Turning to this clonotype: At one end the junction does not follow the germline gene, possibly because of a read error. The rearrangement links TRBV4-1 to TRBJ2-1, with 7 nucleotides matching TRBD2. This CDR3 comprises 15 residues. Germline V gene sequence: CDR1 MGHRA, CDR2 YSYEKL. The CDR3 is CASNQGRENHNEQFF. The CDR3 DNA is TGCGCCAGCAACCAAGGGCGGGAGAATCACAATGAGCAGTTCTTC.

Of note for this clonotype: A read error may be the cause here, since a much bigger clone is one base away. The V call is TRBV30, the J call TRBJ2-5, with TRBD2 identical over 7 bases. Germline CDR1 reads GTSNPN; CDR2 reads SVGIG (reference sequence). The CDR3 is made up of 13 amino acids. CDR3: CACSVGGRGTQYF. For the CDR3, the DNA is TGTGCCTGTAGTGTAGGAGGGAGGGGGACCCAGTACTTC.

Concerning this clonotype: At one of its ends the junction is not consistent with the germline gene, which may arise from a read error. The chain employs TRBV4-1 and TRBJ2-2; possibly TRBD1 or TRBD2 for D (5 bases each). The CDR3 runs 13 residues. The V gene's germline CDR1 is MGHRA and CDR2 YSYEKL. CDR3 in amino acids: CASSHGQDGELYF. The DNA of the CDR3 is TGCGCCAGCAGCCATGGACAAGACGGGGAGCTGTATTTT.

To note about this clonotype: Here the CDR3 omits its conserved ending phenylalanine or tryptophan, so a read error is the likely source. The V call is TRBV12-3 or TRBV12-4, the J call TRBJ2-1, with 9 bases fitting TRBD2. V was pared by 3 bases and J by 0 bases, with 15 bases of the junction left unmatched. The length of the CDR3 is 20 residues. DNA of the CDR3: TGTGCCAGCAGTTTTCCGGGACTAGCAAGACACAGCAGCTCCTACAATGAGCAGTTCTGC. It codes for CASSFPGLARHSSSYNEQFC.

V is TRBV12-3 or TRBV12-4 and J is TRBJ2-1; 7 positions agree with TRBD2. V gave up 8 bases and J gave up 6 bases; unmatched junction bases: 10. The CDR3 sequence is 14 residues long. The CDR3 nucleotides read TGTGCCAGCCGAGAATTAGCGGGTCCCAATGAGCAGTTCTTC. It codes for CASRELAGPNEQFF.

The chain combines TRBV2 with TRBJ2-1, with D tentatively TRBD1 (5 bases). This CDR3 region has 14 residues. CDR1 is SNHLY and CDR2 is FYNNEI in the germline V gene. V was cut by 3 bases and J by 10 bases, with 16 bases left in between. CDR3 DNA: TGTGCCAGCAGTGAGGGAAGGGGCAACTTGGAGCAGTTCTTC. This sequence encodes CASSEGRGNLEQFF.

Only one count was recorded for this clonotype. Sequence at one end of the junction differs from germline and may be a read error. V gene TRBV11-2 combines with J gene TRBJ2-3, with D unclear. Germline CDR1 SGHAT, CDR2 FQNNGV. The CDR3 is made up of 15 amino acids. The chain's CDR3 is CASSLDTEGTDTQYF. The CDR3 DNA is TGCGCCAGCAGCTTAGATACAGAGGGCACAGATACGCAGTATTTT.

This rearrangement joins TRBV11-2 to TRBJ1-2; 7 nucleotides align to TRBD1. Germline V lookup: CDR1 SGHAT, CDR2 FQNNGV. There are 14 residues in the CDR3. The trim removed 5 bases at V and 12 bases at J, leaving 15 bases unmatched. The CDR3 loop reads CASSPADRDCGHTF. The CDR3 DNA is TGTGCCAGCAGCCCAGCCGACAGGGATTGCGGCCACACCTTC.

With regard to this clonotype: The germline gene is not matched at one end of the junction; a read error may be the cause. As DNA, the CDR3 is TGCGCCAGCAGCCAAGCCGGGACTAGCGTCTACAATGAGCATTCCTTC. Translating gives CASSQAGTSVYNEHSF. The chain employs TRBV4-1 and TRBJ2-1; 10 bases are shared with TRBD2. Germline lookup yields CDR1 MGHRA and CDR2 YSYEKL. This CDR3 spans 16 amino acids.

As concerns this clonotype: It may be a read error: a sequence one base away is much more abundant. CDR3 in amino acids: CANVRDREEGYTF. CDR3 coding DNA: TGTGCCAACGTAAGGGACAGGGAGGAAGGCTACACCTTC. This chain links TRBV28 with TRBJ1-2; the match to TRBD1 covers 9 bases. The CDR3 runs to 13 residues. Per germline, CDR1 MDHEN and CDR2 SYDVKM. V shed 10 bases and J 8 bases; nucleotides not matched to a gene: 11.

On this clonotype itself: Without the conserved terminal phenylalanine or tryptophan, this CDR3 likely stems from a read error. The chain uses TRBV6-6 and TRBJ2-7; 7 bases fit TRBD2. CDR3 length: 16 amino acids. With V trimmed by 4 bases and J by 0 bases, 9 bases remained unmatched. From germline, CDR1 is MNHNY and CDR2 SVGAGI (reference sequence). In DNA, the CDR3 is TGTGCCAGCAGTTCCCGCACGGGCGGGAGCTCCTACGAGCAGTACCTC. Translation gives CASSSRTGGSSYEQYL.

The chain combines TRBV28 with TRBJ2-3; TRBD2 agrees at 10 bases. CDR1 MDHEN and CDR2 SYDVKM come from the germline V gene. V was pared by 6 bases and J by 4 bases, with 7 bases of the junction left unmatched. The CDR3 covers 15 residues. CDR3 loop: CASSQREGHADTQYF. The CDR3 DNA reads TGTGCCAGCAGCCAGCGGGAGGGTCATGCAGATACGCAGTATTTT.

In its sample, this clonotype was seen a few times. The chain combines TRBV19 with TRBJ1-4; no clear D. The CDR3 is 11 residues long. The V gene's germline CDR1 is LNHDA and CDR2 SQIVND (reference sequence). Trimming took 5 bases from V and 5 from J, leaving 3 bases between them. The CDR3 DNA follows: TGTGCCAGTAGTGGGAATGAAAAACTGTTTTTT. Amino acids: CASSGNEKLFF.

A note on this clonotype: Likely a read error: the CDR3 ends without its conserved phenylalanine or tryptophan. The rearrangement uses TRBV4-1 and TRBJ2-7; 9 bases map to TRBD2. This CDR3 is 15 amino acids long. Looked up from germline, CDR1 is MGHRA and CDR2 is YSYEKL. The chain's CDR3 is CANSQNHSGRYEQYL. The CDR3, as DNA: TGCGCCAACAGCCAAAATCACAGCGGGAGGTACGAGCAGTACCTC.

The rearrangement uses TRBV5-4 and TRBJ2-1, with TRBD2 matching 8 bases. This CDR3 is built from 15 residues. In germline, CDR1 is SGHNT, CDR2 YYREEE (reference sequence). V shed 10 bases and J 4 bases; nucleotides not matched to a gene: 13. This CDR3 reads CAGNDRLAWYNEQFF. Written as DNA, the CDR3 is TGTGCCGGCAACGATCGACTAGCGTGGTACAATGAGCAGTTCTTC. The whole variable domain, filled in from reference TRBV5-4 and TRBJ2-1, reads ETGVTQSPTHLIKTRGQQVTLRCSSQSGHNTVSWYQQALGQGPQFIFQYYREEENGRGNFPPRFSGLQFPNYSSELNVNALELDDSALYLCAGNDRLAWYNEQFFGPGTRLTVL.

A remark on this clonotype: This may come from a read error, since a much larger clone is one base off. This chain joins TRBV7-9 and TRBJ2-3, with TRBD2 matching over 8 bases. CDR1 SEHNR and CDR2 FQNEAQ come from the germline V gene (reference sequence). The V and J ends lost 4 bases and 2 bases, in that order; junction bases with no gene match: 17. This CDR3 region has 19 residues. CDR3 nucleotide sequence: TGTGCCAGCAGCTCGCCAGCGGGAGAAGGGGTGTCGGACACAGATACGCAGTATTTT. As protein: CASSSPAGEGVSDTDTQYF.

About this clonotype: The CDR3 carries no conserved terminal phenylalanine or tryptophan, so it likely arises from a read error. No DNA is shown, since the ends of the CDR3 on it are uncertain; the CDR3 is the one TCRdb lists. This chain links TRBV5-6 with TRBJ2-4; TRBD1, as called in the table, went unchecked against the DNA. The CDR3 is made up of 15 amino acids, end residues included. Germline CDR1 reads SGHDT; CDR2 reads YYEEEE. CDR3 sequence reads: CASSPIQGARNIQNL.

Turning to this clonotype: Given a much more abundant clone one base away, this may be a read error. The chain uses TRBV6-6 and TRBJ2-3, with 11 bases lining up with TRBD2. Germline V gene lookup returns CDR1 MNHNY and CDR2 SVGAGI (reference sequence). This CDR3 comprises 16 residues. Here the CDR3 reads CASNYSTSGITDTQYF. CDR3 coding DNA: TGTGCCAGCAATTACTCGACTAGCGGGATCACAGATACGCAGTATTTT.

This chain uses TRBV4-1 with TRBJ2-7; 11 positions agree with TRBD2. This CDR3 is built from 16 residues. Germline lookup yields CDR1 MGHRA and CDR2 YSYEKL. The junction had 15 bases not matched to a gene; V was cut back by 5 bases and J by 9 bases. For the CDR3, the DNA is TGCGCCAGCAGCGTGACTAGCGGGACCGGCTCGGGGGGGCAGTACTTC. Translated: CASSVTSGTGSGGQYF.

Points on this clonotype: With a much larger clone just one base away, this may be a read error. This chain links TRBV20-1 with TRBJ2-1, with TRBD1 identical over 8 bases. The CDR3 spans 13 residues. J was trimmed by 7 bases and V by 3 bases; bases with no gene match: 5. CDR1 DFQATT and CDR2 SNEGSKA come from the germline V gene (reference sequence). The CDR3 region has the DNA TGCAGTGCTAGGGGACAGGAGGCAAATGAGCAGTTCTTC. It encodes CSARGQEANEQFF.

In regard to this clonotype: At one boundary the junction diverges from the germline segment, which might be a read error. The rearrangement uses TRBV5-5 and TRBJ1-4; weak D call: TRBD1 (5 bases). Germline CDR1 and CDR2: SGHKS and YYEKEE (reference sequence). This CDR3 region has 13 residues. CDR3 sequence (DNA): TGTGCCAGCAGCACTAGACAGTTTGGAAAACTGCTTTTT. It is translated as CASSTRQFGKLLF.

This clonotype was recorded at least ten times. The V and J genes are TRBV13 and TRBJ2-1; 7 bases fit TRBD1. V lost 2 bases and J lost 2; bases outside the gene matches: 6. Per germline, CDR1 PRHDT and CDR2 FYEKMQ (reference sequence). The CDR3 contains 16 residues. This CDR3 reads CASSLPTGDPYNEQFF. CDR3 DNA: TGTGCCAGCAGCTTACCCACAGGGGACCCCTACAATGAGCAGTTCTTC.

Details on this clonotype: Mismatch with germline at one junction end may stem from a read error. This sequence joins TRBV5-1 and TRBJ2-5; D is unclear. The germline gives CDR1 SGHRS, CDR2 YFSETQ. The CDR3 is 15 residues long. DNA for the CDR3: TGCGCCTGCAGCCTGGCCTATGTAGGAGTGGAGACCCAGTACTTC. Translation: CACSLAYVGVETQYF. The entire variable domain, with the rest obtained from reference TRBV5-1 and TRBJ2-5, is as follows: KAGVTQTPRYLIKTRGQQVTLSCSPISGHRSVSWYQQTPGQGLQFLFEYFSETQRNKGNFPGRFSGRQFSNSRSEMNVSTLELGDSALYLCACSLAYVGVETQYFGPGTRLLVL.